One TCR beta chain is described in this entry. The data were taken from a study of T cell responses to AZD1222 COVID-19 vaccine. Germline V gene sequence: CDR1 SGHNT, CDR2 YYREEE (reference sequence). The CDR3 spans 14 residues. V lost 7 bases and J lost 1, with 14 bases in between. The method was immunoSEQ multiplex PCR; TCRdb's version includes in-frame clones alone and lacks a portion of them. The sample consists of more than 250,000 clones, more than 85% of them appearing once. The sample consisted of peripheral blood, taken on day 0 of AZD1222 vaccination. This chain uses TRBV5-4 with TRBJ1-1; weak D call: TRBD1 (5 bases). This sequence originates from an adult in good health. CDR3 sequence (DNA): TGTGCCAGCGGGGCCCGCAACGAGAACACTGAAGCTTTCTTT. Protein sequence: CASGARNENTEAFF.